This is a list of T cell receptor beta chains from one sample in a study of T cells in Graves' hyperthyroidism and ophthalmopathy. From the multiplex PCR reads, TCRdb called clonotypes with MiXCR, one entry per CDR3 protein. The sample lists approximately 700,000 distinct CDR3 sequences; roughly 15% were seen once. The sample was blood. These receptors originate from a man aged 18 to 29 with Graves' hyperthyroidism. CDR3s include the opening cysteine and the closing phenylalanine or tryptophan. A D gene is named only where the DNA matches it firmly. Size tells how often a clone was seen (once, few, many) or the class of an expanded clone, and some rows leave it out.

CDR3aa: CASRREILAEADTQYF; CDR3nt: TGTGCCAGCAGGCGGGAGATACTAGCGGAGGCAGATACGCAGTATTTT; d_gene: TRBD2; j_gene: TRBJ2-3; abundance: -; v_gene: TRBV6-1
CDR3aa: CASSPSPTIRRQQFF; CDR3nt: TGTGCCAGCAGTCCCTCCCCCACTATAAGACGACAGCAGTTCTTC; d_gene: -; j_gene: TRBJ2-1; abundance: many; v_gene: TRBV12-3/TRBV12-4
CDR3aa: CASSLTAGVRTEAFF; CDR3nt: TGTGCCAGCAGTTTGACTGCCGGGGTAAGGACTGAAGCTTTCTTT; d_gene: -; j_gene: TRBJ1-1; abundance: many; v_gene: TRBV27
CDR3aa: CASSYTGTGGHEQYF; CDR3nt: TGTGCCAGCAGTTATACCGGGACAGGGGGCCACGAGCAGTACTTC; d_gene: TRBD1; j_gene: TRBJ2-7; abundance: many; v_gene: TRBV28
CDR3aa: CASSPVENYEQYF; CDR3nt: TGTGCCAGCAGTCCCGTAGAAAACTACGAGCAGTACTTC; d_gene: -; j_gene: TRBJ2-7; abundance: -; v_gene: TRBV28
CDR3aa: CASSFNRTGLIANTGELFF; CDR3nt: TGTGCCAGCAGCTTCAACCGGACAGGTTTAATCGCGAACACCGGGGAGCTGTTTTTT; d_gene: TRBD1; j_gene: TRBJ2-2; abundance: few; v_gene: TRBV5-5
CDR3aa: CASSPRTGQNEKLFF; CDR3nt: TGCGCCAGCAGCCCGCGTACTGGACAGAATGAAAAACTGTTTTTT; d_gene: -; j_gene: TRBJ1-4; abundance: -; v_gene: TRBV5-1
CDR3aa: CASTSRGDLGSPLHF; CDR3nt: TGTGCCAGCACCTCCCGGGGGGACCTAGGTTCACCCCTCCACTTT; d_gene: -; j_gene: TRBJ1-6; abundance: few; v_gene: TRBV6-1
CDR3aa: CASSYYILQGADPYEQYF; CDR3nt: TGTGCCAGCAGTTACTATATTCTACAGGGGGCGGATCCCTACGAGCAGTACTTC; d_gene: TRBD1; j_gene: TRBJ2-7; abundance: few; v_gene: TRBV6-2/TRBV6-3
CDR3aa: CASSPGGGGDNQPQHF; CDR3nt: TGTGCCAGCTCACCTGGCGGGGGGGGAGACAATCAGCCCCAGCATTTT; d_gene: -; j_gene: TRBJ1-5; abundance: -; v_gene: TRBV18
CDR3aa: CSVGTGETEKLFF; CDR3nt: TGCAGCGTTGGGACTGGAGAGACGGAAAAACTGTTTTTT; d_gene: -; j_gene: TRBJ1-4; abundance: -; v_gene: TRBV29-1
CDR3aa: CASSPGLAAKEQFF; CDR3nt: TGTGCCAGCAGCCCCGGACTAGCGGCGAAAGAGCAGTTCTTC; d_gene: TRBD2; j_gene: TRBJ2-1; abundance: many; v_gene: TRBV7-9
CDR3aa: CASSHAGTSGRAEEQYF; CDR3nt: TGTGCCAGCAGCCACGCCGGGACTAGCGGGAGGGCCGAGGAGCAGTACTTC; d_gene: TRBD2; j_gene: TRBJ2-7; abundance: once; v_gene: TRBV4-2
CDR3aa: CASSVGLAGAQHF; CDR3nt: TGTGCCAGCAGCGTAGGATTGGCCGGCGCCCAGCATTTT; d_gene: -; j_gene: TRBJ1-5; abundance: -; v_gene: TRBV9